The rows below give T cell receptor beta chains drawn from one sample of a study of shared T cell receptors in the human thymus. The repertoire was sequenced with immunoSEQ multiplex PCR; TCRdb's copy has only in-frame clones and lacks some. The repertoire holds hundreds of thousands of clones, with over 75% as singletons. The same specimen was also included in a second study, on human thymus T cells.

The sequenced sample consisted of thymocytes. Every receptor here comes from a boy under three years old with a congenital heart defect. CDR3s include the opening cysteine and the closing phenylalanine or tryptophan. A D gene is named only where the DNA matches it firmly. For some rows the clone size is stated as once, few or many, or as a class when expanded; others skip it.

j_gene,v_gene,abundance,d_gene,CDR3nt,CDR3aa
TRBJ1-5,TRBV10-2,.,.,TGCGCCAGCAGTGAGGTTCGGGGATCCGAGGGATATAGCAATCAGCCCCAGCATTTT,CASSEVRGSEGYSNQPQHF
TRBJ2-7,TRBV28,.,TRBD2,TGTGCCAGCAGCACGACTAGCGGGTCTACCGACGAGCAGTACTTC,CASSTTSGSTDEQYF
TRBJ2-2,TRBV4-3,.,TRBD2,TGCGCCAGCAGCCAAGATCAGCACGGAGCGGGGGGGCTTGACGGGGAGCTGTTTTTT,CASSQDQHGAGGLDGELFF
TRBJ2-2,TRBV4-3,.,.,TGCGCCAGCAGCCAAGATAGCGCAGGCCCGAACCAAACCGGGGAGCTGTTTTTT,CASSQDSAGPNQTGELFF
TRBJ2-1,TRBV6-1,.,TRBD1,TGTGCCAGCAGCCAGGGACAGGGGCCTACCAATGAGCAGTTCTTC,CASSQGQGPTNEQFF
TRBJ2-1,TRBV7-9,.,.,TGTGCCAGCAGCCCGAGGGACGGGAGCTCCTACAATGAGCAGTTCTTC,CASSPRDGSSYNEQFF
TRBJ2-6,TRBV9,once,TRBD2,TGTGCCAGCAGCATGAGACTAGCGGGGGGGCCTATTGGGGCCAACGTCCTGACTTTC,CASSMRLAGGPIGANVLTF
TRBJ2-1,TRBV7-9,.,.,TGTGCCAGCAGCTTTCGGTCCTACAATGAGCAGTTCTTC,CASSFRSYNEQFF
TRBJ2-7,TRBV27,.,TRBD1,TGTGCCAGCAGTTCCCCGGGACAGTGCGAGCAGTACTTC,CASSSPGQCEQYF
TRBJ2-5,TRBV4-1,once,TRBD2,TGCGCCAGCAGCCCGGGACTAGCGGGATGGGAGACCCAGTACTTC,CASSPGLAGWETQYF
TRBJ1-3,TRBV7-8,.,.,TGTGCCAGCAGCTTATGGACAAGTGGAAACACCATATATTTT,CASSLWTSGNTIYF
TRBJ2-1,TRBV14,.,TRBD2,TGTGCCAGCAGCCAAGACTTAGCGGGAGTAGTGTTCTTC,CASSQDLAGVVFF
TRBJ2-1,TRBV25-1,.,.,TGTGCCAGCAGTGATAGACAAGGTAACAATGAGCAGTTCTTC,CASSDRQGNNEQFF
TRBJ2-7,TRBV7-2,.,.,TGTGCCAGCAGCTGCGGGACAGAGAGAGCCTACGAGCAGTACTTC,CASSCGTERAYEQYF
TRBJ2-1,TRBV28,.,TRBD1,TGTGCCAGCAGTTTAGGGGCAGGGGGCCTCGATGAGCAGTTCTTC,CASSLGAGGLDEQFF
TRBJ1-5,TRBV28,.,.,TGTGCCAGCAGTCCCCGGGGGGTGAGCAATCAGCCCCAGCATTTT,CASSPRGVSNQPQHF
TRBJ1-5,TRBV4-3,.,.,TGCGCCAGCAGCCAAGGGCGTTCTACAGCCGATAGCAATCAGCCCCAGCATTTT,CASSQGRSTADSNQPQHF
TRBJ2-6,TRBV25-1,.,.,TGTGCCAGCAGTGATTTGCCAGACTCTGGGGCCAACGTCCTGACTTTC,CASSDLPDSGANVLTF